This TCR beta chain appears in the sequencing data of a study of T cell repertoires in cytomegalovirus infection. About the research overall: HLA-C-restricted CMV epitopes, recently identified, and well-studied HLA-B-restricted ones were used by the study. Both a matching HLA type and CMV infection were indicated by public TCR beta signatures.

Using its own MiXCR run on the reads, TCRdb lists one record per CDR3 protein. The sample has roughly 920,000 distinct CDR3 sequences; under 40% are singletons. V was clipped by 5 bases and J by 8 bases, with 18 bases between them. The CDR3 runs to 13 residues. The germline V gene encodes CDR1 DFQATT and CDR2 SNEGSKA (reference sequence). Of note for this clonotype: No antigen is known for it.

The chain employs TRBV20-1 and TRBJ1-2, with D possibly TRBD1 on 5 matching bases. Sequencing used cultured CD8+ T cells from PBMCs, obtained from culture after CMV antigen stimulation. This sequence originates from a human donor in good health (CMV status not recorded). Some clones in this sample may be carry-over from other donors' samples. The CDR3 DNA follows: TGCAGTGCTCCGACGGAGACAGCCAAGGGCTACACCTTC. Amino acid sequence: CSAPTETAKGYTF.